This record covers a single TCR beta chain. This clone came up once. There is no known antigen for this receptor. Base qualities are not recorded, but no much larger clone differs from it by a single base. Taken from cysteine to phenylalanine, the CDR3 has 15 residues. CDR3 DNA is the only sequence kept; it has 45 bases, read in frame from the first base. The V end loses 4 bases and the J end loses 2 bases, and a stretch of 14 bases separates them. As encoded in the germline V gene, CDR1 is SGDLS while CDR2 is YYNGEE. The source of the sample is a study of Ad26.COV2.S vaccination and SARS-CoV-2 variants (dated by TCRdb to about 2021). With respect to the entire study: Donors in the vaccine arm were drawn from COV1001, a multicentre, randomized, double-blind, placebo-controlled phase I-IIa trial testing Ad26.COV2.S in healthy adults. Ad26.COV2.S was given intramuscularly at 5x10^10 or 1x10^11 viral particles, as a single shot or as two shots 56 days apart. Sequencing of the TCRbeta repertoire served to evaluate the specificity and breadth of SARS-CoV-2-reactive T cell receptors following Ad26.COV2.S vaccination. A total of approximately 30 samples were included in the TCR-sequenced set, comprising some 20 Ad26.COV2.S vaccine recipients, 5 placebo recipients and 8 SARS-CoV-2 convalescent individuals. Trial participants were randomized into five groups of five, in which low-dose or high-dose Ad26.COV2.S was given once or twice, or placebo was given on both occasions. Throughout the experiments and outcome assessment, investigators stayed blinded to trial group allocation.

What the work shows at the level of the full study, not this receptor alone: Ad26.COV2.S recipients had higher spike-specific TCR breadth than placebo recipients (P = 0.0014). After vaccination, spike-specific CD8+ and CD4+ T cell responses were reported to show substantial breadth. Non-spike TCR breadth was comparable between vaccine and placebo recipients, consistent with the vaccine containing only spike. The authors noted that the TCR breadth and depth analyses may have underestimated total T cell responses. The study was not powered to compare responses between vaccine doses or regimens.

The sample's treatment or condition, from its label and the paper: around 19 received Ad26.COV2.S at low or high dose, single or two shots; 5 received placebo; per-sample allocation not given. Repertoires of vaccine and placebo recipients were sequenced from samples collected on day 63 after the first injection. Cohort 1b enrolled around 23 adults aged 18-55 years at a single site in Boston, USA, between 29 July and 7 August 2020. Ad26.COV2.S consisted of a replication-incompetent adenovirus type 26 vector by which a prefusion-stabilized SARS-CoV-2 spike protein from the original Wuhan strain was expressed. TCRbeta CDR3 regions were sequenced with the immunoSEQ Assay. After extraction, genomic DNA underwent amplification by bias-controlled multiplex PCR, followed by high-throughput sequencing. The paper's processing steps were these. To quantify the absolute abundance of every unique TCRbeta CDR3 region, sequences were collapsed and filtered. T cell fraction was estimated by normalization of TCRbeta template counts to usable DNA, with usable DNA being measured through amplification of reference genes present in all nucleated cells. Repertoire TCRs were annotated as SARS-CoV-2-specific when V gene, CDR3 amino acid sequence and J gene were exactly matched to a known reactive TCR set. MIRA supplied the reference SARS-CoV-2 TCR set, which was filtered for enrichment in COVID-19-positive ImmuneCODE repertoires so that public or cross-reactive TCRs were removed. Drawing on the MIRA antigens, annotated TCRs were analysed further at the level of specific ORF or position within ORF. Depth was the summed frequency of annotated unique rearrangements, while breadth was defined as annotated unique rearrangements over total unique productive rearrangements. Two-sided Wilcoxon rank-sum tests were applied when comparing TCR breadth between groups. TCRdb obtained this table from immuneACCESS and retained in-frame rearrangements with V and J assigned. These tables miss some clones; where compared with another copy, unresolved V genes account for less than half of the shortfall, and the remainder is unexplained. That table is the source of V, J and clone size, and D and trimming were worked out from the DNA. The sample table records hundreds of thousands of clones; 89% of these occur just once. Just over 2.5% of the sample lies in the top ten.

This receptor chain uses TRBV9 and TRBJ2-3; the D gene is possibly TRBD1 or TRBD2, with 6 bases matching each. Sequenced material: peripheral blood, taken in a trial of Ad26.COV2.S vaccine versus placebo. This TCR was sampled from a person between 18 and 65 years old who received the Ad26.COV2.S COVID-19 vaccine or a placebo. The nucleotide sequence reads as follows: TGTGCCAGCAGCCCCTTAGGGGGGAACACAGATACGCAGTATTTT. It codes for CASSPLGGNTDTQYF.